These 25 T cell receptor beta chains were all obtained from the same sample, sequenced in a study of tumor-infiltrating lymphocytes in oesophageal squamous cell carcinoma. One entry per CDR3 protein, called by TCRdb with MiXCR from the PCR reads. Of under 20,000 distinct CDR3 sequences listed, around two fifths are singletons. Sequencing used blood. These receptors all stem from a male donor with esophageal squamous cell carcinoma.

The chain employs TRBV20-1 and TRBJ2-3; TRBD2 matches at 12 bases. The CDR3 totals 14 residues. V trimming: 6 bases; J trimming: 2 bases; junction bases outside the gene matches: 3. Germline CDR1 reads DFQATT; CDR2 reads SNEGSKA (reference sequence). The CDR3 bases are TGCAGTGCCAGGACTAGCGGGACCACAGATACGCAGTATTTT. It encodes CSARTSGTTDTQYF.

This clonotype was seen once. This CDR3 reads CASSRRDLPIQYF. Here the CDR3 DNA reads TGTGCCAGCAGCCGCCGGGACTTACCCATTCAGTACTTC. The rearrangement uses TRBV7-2 and TRBJ2-4; tentative D call: TRBD2 (6 bases). CDR3 length equals 13 residues. V gave up 5 bases and J gave up 9 bases, with 14 bases separating them. Germline V lookup: CDR1 SGHTA, CDR2 FQGNSA.

Many counts were recorded for this clonotype. This chain joins TRBV25-1 and TRBJ2-7; no definite D call. Germline values: CDR1 MGHDK, CDR2 SYGVNS. This CDR3 has 13 amino acids. V was trimmed by 8 bases and J by 0 bases, leaving 11 bases between them. For the CDR3, the DNA is TGTGCCAGCGGCCCCCTTGGCTCCTACGAGCAGTACTTC. It yields the protein CASGPLGSYEQYF.

This rearrangement joins TRBV12-3 or TRBV12-4 to TRBJ2-4; D call uncertain. The J call could be wrong; TRBJ2-1 is a better fit for the DNA end. The CDR3 extends over 13 amino acids. The CDR3 reads CASSLRAVNEQFF. The CDR3 DNA is TGTGCCAGCAGTTTAAGGGCAGTCAATGAGCAGTTCTTC.

CDR3 nucleotides: TGTGCCAGCAGCGTAGGGGGGGGGGTGTACAATGAGCAGTTCTTC. Its translation is CASSVGGGVYNEQFF. The V and J genes are TRBV9 and TRBJ2-1, with 7 positions matching TRBD2. The CDR3 is 15 amino acids. The germline V gene has CDR1 SGDLS and CDR2 YYNGEE. V was pared by 0 bases and J by 4 bases, with 4 bases of the junction left unmatched. Using reference TRBV9 and TRBJ2-1 for the parts outside the CDR3, the full variable domain is DSGVTQTPKHLITATGQRVTLRCSPRSGDLSVYWYQQSLDQGLQFLIQYYNGEERAKGNILERFSAQQFPDLHSELNLSSLELGDSALYFCASSVGGGVYNEQFFGPGTRLTVL.

This clonotype appeared many times. A read error may be the cause here, since a much bigger clone is one base away. The chain is built from TRBV6-1 and TRBJ2-7; the D is unclear. The CDR3 covers 14 residues. Germline V gene lookup returns CDR1 MNHNS and CDR2 SASEGT. V lost 0 bases to trimming and J lost 7 bases, with 13 bases between them. Here the CDR3 reads CASSEAVSYNEQYF. The DNA of the CDR3 is TGTGCCAGCAGTGAAGCGGTCTCATACAATGAGCAGTACTTC.

This chain links TRBV9 with TRBJ2-3; TRBD2 matches at 10 bases. The better agreement between TRBJ2-7 and the DNA end casts doubt on the J call. This CDR3 has 15 amino acids. Germline V gene data show CDR1 as SGDLS and CDR2 as YYNGEE. The chain's CDR3 is CASSASGGAPYEQYF. Here the CDR3 DNA reads TGTGCCAGCAGCGCCAGCGGGGGGGCCCCCTACGAGCAGTACTTC.

This clonotype has a count of ten or more. This chain uses TRBV25-1 with TRBJ2-2, with D perhaps being TRBD1 or TRBD2 (6 bases each). V gave up 5 bases and J gave up 6 bases, with 22 bases separating them. The CDR3 has 17 residues. Germline assignment: CDR1 MGHDK and CDR2 SYGVNS. CDR3 protein: CASSRDIIIGGPGELFF. The CDR3 DNA reads as TGTGCCAGCAGTAGGGACATCATCATTGGGGGGCCCGGGGAGCTGTTTTTT.

This clonotype qualifies as medium-sized. The V gene is TRBV12-3 or TRBV12-4, the J gene TRBJ2-4; D could derive from TRBD1 or TRBD2 (6 bases each). The CDR3 runs 15 residues. V gave up 5 bases and J gave up 1 base, with 12 bases separating them. The CDR3 is CASSARGRAKNIQYF. The CDR3 DNA reads TGTGCCAGCAGTGCTAGGGGGAGGGCCAAAAACATTCAGTACTTC.

This clonotype was seen only a few times. J is TRBJ1-2 and V is TRBV25-1; no clear D gene. Trimming shortened V by 8 bases and J by 8 bases, and 12 bases separated the two germline ends. The CDR3 covers 11 residues. The germline gives CDR1 MGHDK, CDR2 SYGVNS. The CDR3 DNA follows: TGTGCCAGCCGCCATGGCGGCGGCTACACCTTC. The encoded protein is CASRHGGGYTF.

The V and J genes are TRBV7-3 and TRBJ2-1, with 10 bases lining up with TRBD2. The CDR3 is made up of 16 amino acids. From germline, CDR1 is SGHTA and CDR2 FQGTGA. With 2 bases clipped from V and 5 bases from J, the junction kept 6 bases outside the gene matches. CDR3 in DNA: TGTGCCAGCAGCTTAGGATCTAGCGGGGGACACAATGAGCAGTTCTTC. Protein: CASSLGSSGGHNEQFF.

In this sample, this clonotype turned up a few times. This rearrangement joins TRBV7-6 to TRBJ2-5; a weak D match, TRBD1 (6 bases). Trimming removed 4 bases from V and 11 bases from J, with 20 bases in between. The CDR3 is 14 residues long. Germline V gives CDR1 SGHVS, CDR2 FNYEAQ. The CDR3 DNA is TGTGCCAGCAGCTCCACAGGGTATCTAGATACGCAGTACTTC. Amino acids: CASSSTGYLDTQYF.

About this clonotype itself: No conserved phenylalanine or tryptophan ends this CDR3, so it is likely a read error. It is unclear where the CDR3 begins or ends on the DNA, so no DNA is shown, and the CDR3 is as TCRdb lists it. V gene TRBV7-2 combines with J gene TRBJ2-5; the table's D call, TRBD1, was not checked against the DNA. The length of the CDR3 is 15 amino acids, counting both ends. The germline V gene encodes CDR1 SGHTA and CDR2 FQGNSA. The CDR3 protein is CASSPRDGSPLHFGS.

The chain combines TRBV7-9 with TRBJ2-4, with 12 bases that match TRBD2. The end of the DNA aligns better with TRBJ2-1, so the J call may be wrong. Looked up from germline, CDR1 is SEHNR and CDR2 is FQNEAQ (reference sequence). CDR3 length equals 16 residues. The CDR3, as DNA: TGTGCCAGCAGCCCCCGGACTAGCGGGGACTACAATGAGCAGTTCTTC. Encoded protein: CASSPRTSGDYNEQFF.

This clonotype was observed many times. J is TRBJ1-5 and V is TRBV19; the D gene is possibly TRBD1 (6 bases). The CDR3 runs 11 residues. Germline CDR1 is LNHDA and CDR2 is SQIVND (reference sequence). The V end was cut by 7 bases, the J end by 9 bases, with 10 bases between. CDR3 nucleotides: TGTGCCAGTAACCAACAGGGGCCCCAGCATTTT. Translated, it gives CASNQQGPQHF.

This clonotype occurred a few times. The chain recombines TRBV6-6 with TRBJ2-5; D is perhaps TRBD1 or TRBD2 (5 bases each). The better agreement between TRBJ2-7 and the DNA end casts doubt on the J call. This CDR3 region has 15 residues. Germline values: CDR1 MNHNY, CDR2 SVGAGI (reference sequence). CDR3 in amino acids: CASSLLSGTHYEQYF. CDR3 DNA: TGTGCCAGCAGCTTACTTTCCGGGACGCACTACGAGCAGTACTTC.

V gene TRBV7-6 combines with J gene TRBJ2-1; no clear D gene. The closer fit of TRBJ2-5 to the DNA end suggests the J call may be wrong. CDR3 size: 13 residues. Germline V gene sequence: CDR1 SGHVS, CDR2 FNYEAQ. CDR3 coding DNA: TGTGCCAGCAGCTTACTCCCTTCAGAGACCCAGTACTTC. Translating it yields CASSLLPSETQYF.

The table lists this clonotype with a few counts. This rearrangement joins TRBV20-1 to TRBJ2-1; D call uncertain. Germline CDR1 and CDR2: DFQATT and SNEGSKA (reference sequence). The CDR3 consists of 17 residues. Trimming removed 3 bases at V and 0 bases at J, with 18 bases between. The CDR3 region has the DNA TGCAGTGCTAGTGGACGAGGAGCCTTAAGCTCCTACAATGAGCAGTTCTTC. Translation: CSASGRGALSSYNEQFF.

This chain joins TRBV6-1 and TRBJ2-3; 8 nucleotides line up with TRBD1. CDR1 and CDR2 from the germline V gene are MNHNS and SASEGT. The J segment lost 15 bases and the V segment lost 7 bases, leaving 15 bases of the junction unmatched. This CDR3 is built from 13 residues. CDR3 nucleotide sequence: TGTGCCAGCACTGCGACGACCGGGACAGGCGTCTATTTT. Translated, it gives CASTATTGTGVYF.

CDR3 protein: CASEGQTYEQYF. The CDR3 nucleotides read TGTGCCAGTGAGGGGCAGACCTACGAGCAGTACTTC. This chain links TRBV6-8 with TRBJ2-5; D is perhaps TRBD1 or TRBD2 (5 bases each). The J call may be mistaken, given a closer DNA end match to TRBJ2-7. The germline V gene encodes CDR1 MNHGY and CDR2 SAAAGT. This CDR3 has 12 amino acids.

The chain recombines TRBV7-6 with TRBJ2-3, with D perhaps given as TRBD1 or TRBD2 (5 bases each). The DNA matches TRBJ2-1 better at its end, which makes the J call doubtful. The length of the CDR3 is 12 residues. Germline lookup yields CDR1 SGHVS and CDR2 FNYEAQ. The CDR3 spells CASREEERGQFF. CDR3 coding DNA: TGTGCCAGCAGGGAGGAGGAAAGGGGACAGTTCTTC.

The chain uses TRBV12-3 or TRBV12-4 and TRBJ2-2; TRBD1 is a possible D gene (7 bases). V lost 5 bases to trimming and J lost 4 bases, with 14 bases between them. The length of the CDR3 is 15 residues. The CDR3 is CASSRRQGGTGELFF. CDR3 DNA sequence: TGTGCCAGCAGTCGGCGACAGGGAGGCACCGGGGAGCTGTTTTTT.

A remark on this clonotype: Mismatch with germline at one junction end may stem from a read error. The genes are TRBV6-9 and TRBJ1-6, with TRBD1 identical over 9 bases. Germline V lookup: CDR1 MNHGY, CDR2 SVAAGI. There are 15 residues in the CDR3. This CDR3 reads CASSTGQGLYYKQYF. DNA for the CDR3: TGTGCCAGCAGTACCGGACAGGGGTTGTACTACAAGCAGTACTTT.

The V call is TRBV5-1, the J call TRBJ2-1; weak D call: TRBD2 (5 bases). The J call may be faulty, since TRBJ2-7 better matches the DNA end. CDR3 size: 13 residues. Germline V gene lookup returns CDR1 SGHRS and CDR2 YFSETQ. The CDR3 region is CASSRGSAYEQYF. In DNA form, the CDR3 reads TGCGCCAGCAGCCGGGGAAGTGCGTACGAGCAGTACTTC.

The chain is built from TRBV2 and TRBJ1-2; 7 bases line up with TRBD1. CDR3 length equals 13 residues. The V gene end was trimmed by 2 bases and the J gene end by 6 bases; junction bases not matched to a gene: 3. The germline V gene encodes CDR1 SNHLY and CDR2 FYNNEI. Written as DNA, the CDR3 is TGTGCCAGCAGTGAAAGACAGGGACATGGCTACACCTTC. This gives the protein CASSERQGHGYTF.